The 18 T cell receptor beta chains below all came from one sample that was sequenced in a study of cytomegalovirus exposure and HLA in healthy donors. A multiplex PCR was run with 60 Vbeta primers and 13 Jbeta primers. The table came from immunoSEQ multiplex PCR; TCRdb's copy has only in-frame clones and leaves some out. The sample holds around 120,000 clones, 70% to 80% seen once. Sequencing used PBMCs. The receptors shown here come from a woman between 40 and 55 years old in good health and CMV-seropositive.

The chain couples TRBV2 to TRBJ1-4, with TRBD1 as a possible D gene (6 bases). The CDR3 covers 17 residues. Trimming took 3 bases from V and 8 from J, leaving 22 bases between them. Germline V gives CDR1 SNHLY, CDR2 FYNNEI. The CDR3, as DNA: TGTGCCAGCAGTGAGAGGGGGTCGCGGGAGAAAGGGGAAAAACTGTTTTTT. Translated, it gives CASSERGSREKGEKLFF.

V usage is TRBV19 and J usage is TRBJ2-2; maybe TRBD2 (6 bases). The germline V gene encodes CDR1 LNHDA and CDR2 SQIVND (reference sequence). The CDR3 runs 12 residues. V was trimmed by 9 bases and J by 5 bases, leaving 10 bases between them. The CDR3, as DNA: TGTGCCAGCAACCGGGGGACCGGGGAGCTGTTTTTT. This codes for CASNRGTGELFF. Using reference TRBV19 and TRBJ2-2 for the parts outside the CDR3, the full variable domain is DGGITQSPKYLFRKEGQNVTLSCEQNLNHDAMYWYRQDPGQGLRLIYYSQIVNDFQKGDIAEGYSVSREKKESFPLTVTSAQKNPTAFYLCASNRGTGELFFGEGSRLTVL.

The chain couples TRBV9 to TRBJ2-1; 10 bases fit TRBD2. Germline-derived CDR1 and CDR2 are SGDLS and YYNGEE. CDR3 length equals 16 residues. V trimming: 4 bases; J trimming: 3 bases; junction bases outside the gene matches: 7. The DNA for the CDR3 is TGTGCCAGCAGCCCAACGACTAGCGGGTACTACAATGAGCAGTTCTTC. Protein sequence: CASSPTTSGYYNEQFF. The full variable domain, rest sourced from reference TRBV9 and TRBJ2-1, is DSGVTQTPKHLITATGQRVTLRCSPRSGDLSVYWYQQSLDQGLQFLIQYYNGEERAKGNILERFSAQQFPDLHSELNLSSLELGDSALYFCASSPTTSGYYNEQFFGPGTRLTVL.

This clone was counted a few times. The CDR3: CASSQETGAPNTEAFF. Written as DNA, the CDR3 is TGTGCCAGCAGCCAAGAGACAGGGGCCCCGAACACTGAAGCTTTCTTT. The chain links TRBV4-2 to TRBJ1-1, with 8 bases aligning to TRBD1. The J segment lost 1 base and the V segment lost 0 bases, leaving 4 bases of the junction unmatched. The CDR3 contains 16 residues. Germline loops: CDR1 LGHNA, CDR2 YNFKEQ.

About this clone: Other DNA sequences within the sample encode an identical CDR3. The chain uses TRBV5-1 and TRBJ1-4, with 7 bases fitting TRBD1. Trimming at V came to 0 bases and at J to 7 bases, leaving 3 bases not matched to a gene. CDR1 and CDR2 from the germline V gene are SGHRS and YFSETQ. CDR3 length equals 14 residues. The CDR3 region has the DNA TGCGCCAGCAGCTTGGGACAGGGTGGTGAAAAACTGTTTTTT. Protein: CASSLGQGGEKLFF.

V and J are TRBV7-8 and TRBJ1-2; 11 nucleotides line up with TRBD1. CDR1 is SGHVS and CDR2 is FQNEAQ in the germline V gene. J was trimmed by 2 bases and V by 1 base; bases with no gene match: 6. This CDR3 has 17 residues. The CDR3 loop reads CASSLDGTGGMNYGYTF. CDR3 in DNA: TGTGCCAGCAGCTTAGACGGGACAGGGGGTATGAACTATGGCTACACCTTC.

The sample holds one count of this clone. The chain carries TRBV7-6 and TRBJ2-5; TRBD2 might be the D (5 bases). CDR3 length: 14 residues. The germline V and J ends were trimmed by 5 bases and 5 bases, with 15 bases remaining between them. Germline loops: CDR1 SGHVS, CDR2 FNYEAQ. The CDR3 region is CASSHDYRLETQYF. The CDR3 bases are TGTGCCAGCAGCCATGACTACCGGTTGGAGACCCAGTACTTC.

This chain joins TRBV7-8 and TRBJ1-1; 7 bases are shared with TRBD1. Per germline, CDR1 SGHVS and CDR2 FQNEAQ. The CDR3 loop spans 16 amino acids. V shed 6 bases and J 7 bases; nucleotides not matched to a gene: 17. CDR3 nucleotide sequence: TGTGCCAGCAGTGAATACCGACAGGGAATTGGGGATGAAGCTTTCTTT. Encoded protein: CASSEYRQGIGDEAFF.

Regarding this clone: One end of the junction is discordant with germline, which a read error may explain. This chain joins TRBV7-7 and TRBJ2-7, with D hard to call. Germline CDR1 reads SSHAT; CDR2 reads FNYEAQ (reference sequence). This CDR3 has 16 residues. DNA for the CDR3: TGTGCTAGCAGCTTATCGAGATTTCATCCCGACTACGAGCAGTACTTC. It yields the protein CASSLSRFHPDYEQYF.

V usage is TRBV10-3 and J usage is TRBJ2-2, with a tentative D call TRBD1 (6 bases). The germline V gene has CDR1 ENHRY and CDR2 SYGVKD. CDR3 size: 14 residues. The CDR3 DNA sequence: TGTGCTCACCCCCAGGGGTCGGGCACCGGGGAGCTGTTTTTT. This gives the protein CAHPQGSGTGELFF.

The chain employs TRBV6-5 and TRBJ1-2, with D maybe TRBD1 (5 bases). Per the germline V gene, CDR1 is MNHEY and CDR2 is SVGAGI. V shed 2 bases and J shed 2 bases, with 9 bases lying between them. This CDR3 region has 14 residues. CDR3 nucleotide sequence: TGTGCCAGCAGTTACGCGGGGGGGAACTATGGCTACACCTTC. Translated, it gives CASSYAGGNYGYTF.

CDR3 protein: CSTGGESGELFF. The CDR3 DNA follows: TGCAGTACCGGGGGTGAATCCGGGGAGCTGTTTTTT. V and J are TRBV29-1 and TRBJ2-2; possibly TRBD2 for D (6 bases). CDR3 length: 12 residues. Germline V gene lookup returns CDR1 SQVTM and CDR2 ANQGSEA.

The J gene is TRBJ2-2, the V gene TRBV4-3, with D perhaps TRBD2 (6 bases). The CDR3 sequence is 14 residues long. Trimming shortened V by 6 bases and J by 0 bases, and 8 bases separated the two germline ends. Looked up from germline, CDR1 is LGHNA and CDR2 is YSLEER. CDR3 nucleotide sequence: TGCGCCAGCAGGGGACTGGCGAACACCGGGGAGCTGTTTTTT. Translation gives CASRGLANTGELFF.

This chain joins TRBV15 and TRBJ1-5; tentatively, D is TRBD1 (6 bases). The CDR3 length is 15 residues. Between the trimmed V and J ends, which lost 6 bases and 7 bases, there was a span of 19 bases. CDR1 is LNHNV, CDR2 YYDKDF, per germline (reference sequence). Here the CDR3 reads CATSTQGPLGQPQHF. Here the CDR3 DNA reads TGTGCCACCAGTACACAGGGCCCCCTTGGGCAGCCCCAGCATTTT.

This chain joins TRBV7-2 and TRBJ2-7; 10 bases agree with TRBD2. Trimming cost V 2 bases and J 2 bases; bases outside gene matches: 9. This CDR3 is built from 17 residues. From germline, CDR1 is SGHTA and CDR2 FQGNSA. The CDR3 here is CASSLSSSGLATYEQYF. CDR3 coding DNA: TGTGCCAGCAGCTTAAGTTCCTCGGGACTAGCGACCTACGAGCAGTACTTC.

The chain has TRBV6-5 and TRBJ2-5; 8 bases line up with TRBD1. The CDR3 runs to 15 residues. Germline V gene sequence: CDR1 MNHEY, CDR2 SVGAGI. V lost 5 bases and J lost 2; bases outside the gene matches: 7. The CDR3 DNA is TGTGCCAGCAGTCAACGGACAGGGTGGCAAGAGACCCAGTACTTC. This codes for CASSQRTGWQETQYF.

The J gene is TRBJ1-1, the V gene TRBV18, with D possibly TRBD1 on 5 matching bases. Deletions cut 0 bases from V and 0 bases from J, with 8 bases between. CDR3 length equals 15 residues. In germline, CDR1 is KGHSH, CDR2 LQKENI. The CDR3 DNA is TGTGCCAGCTCACCACCATGGGGGGTGAACACTGAAGCTTTCTTT. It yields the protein CASSPPWGVNTEAFF.

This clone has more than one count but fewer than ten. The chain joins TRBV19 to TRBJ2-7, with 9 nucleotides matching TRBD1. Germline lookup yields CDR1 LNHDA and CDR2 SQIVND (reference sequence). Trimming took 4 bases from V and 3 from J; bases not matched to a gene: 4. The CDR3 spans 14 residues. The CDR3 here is CASSRGQGLYEQYF. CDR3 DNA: TGTGCCAGTAGTAGGGGACAGGGACTCTACGAGCAGTACTTC.